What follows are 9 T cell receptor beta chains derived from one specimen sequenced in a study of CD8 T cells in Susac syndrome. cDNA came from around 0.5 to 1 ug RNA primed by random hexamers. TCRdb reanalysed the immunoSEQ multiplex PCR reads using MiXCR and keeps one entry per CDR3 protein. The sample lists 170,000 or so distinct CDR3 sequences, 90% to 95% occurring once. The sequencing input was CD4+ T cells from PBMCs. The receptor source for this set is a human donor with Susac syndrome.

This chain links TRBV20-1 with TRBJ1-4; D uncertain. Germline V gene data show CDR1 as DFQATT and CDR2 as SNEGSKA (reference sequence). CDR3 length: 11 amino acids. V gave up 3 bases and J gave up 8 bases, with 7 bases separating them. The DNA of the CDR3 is TGCAGTGCTAGGGGCGGAGAAAAACTGTTTTTT. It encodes CSARGGEKLFF.

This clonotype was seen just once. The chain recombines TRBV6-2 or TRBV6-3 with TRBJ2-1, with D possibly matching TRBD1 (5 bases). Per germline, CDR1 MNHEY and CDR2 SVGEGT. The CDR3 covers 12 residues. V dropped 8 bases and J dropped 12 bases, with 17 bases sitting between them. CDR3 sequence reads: CASLSAGFGQFF. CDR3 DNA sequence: TGTGCCAGCCTCTCGGCAGGGTTCGGGCAGTTCTTC.

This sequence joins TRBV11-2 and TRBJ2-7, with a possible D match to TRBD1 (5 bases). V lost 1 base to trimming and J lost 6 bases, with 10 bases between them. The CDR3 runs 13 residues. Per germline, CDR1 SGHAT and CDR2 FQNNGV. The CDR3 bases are TGTGCCAGCAGCTTAGTTTCTGGGGCCGAGCAGTACTTC. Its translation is CASSLVSGAEQYF.

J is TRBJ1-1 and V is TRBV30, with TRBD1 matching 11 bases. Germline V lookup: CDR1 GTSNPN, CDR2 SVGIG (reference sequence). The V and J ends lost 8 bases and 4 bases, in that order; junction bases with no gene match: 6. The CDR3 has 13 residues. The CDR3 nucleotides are TGTGCCAGACTGGGACAGGGGGGCACTGAAGCTTTCTTT. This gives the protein CARLGQGGTEAFF.

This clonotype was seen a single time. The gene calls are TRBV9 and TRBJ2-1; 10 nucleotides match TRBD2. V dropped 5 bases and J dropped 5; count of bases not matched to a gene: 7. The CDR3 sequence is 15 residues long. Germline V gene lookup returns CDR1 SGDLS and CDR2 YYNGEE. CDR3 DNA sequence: TGTGCCAGCAGTGCTTGGGGACTAGCGAACAATGAGCAGTTCTTC. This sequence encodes CASSAWGLANNEQFF.

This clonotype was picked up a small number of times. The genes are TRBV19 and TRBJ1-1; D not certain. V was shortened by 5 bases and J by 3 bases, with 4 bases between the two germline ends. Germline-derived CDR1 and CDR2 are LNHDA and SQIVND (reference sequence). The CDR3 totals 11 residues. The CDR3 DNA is TGTGCCAGTAGTGGGTACACTGAAGCTTTCTTT. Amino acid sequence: CASSGYTEAFF.

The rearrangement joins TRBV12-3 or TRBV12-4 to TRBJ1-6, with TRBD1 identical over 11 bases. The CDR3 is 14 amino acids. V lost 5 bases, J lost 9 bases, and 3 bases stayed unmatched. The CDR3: CASSPGTGGSPLHF. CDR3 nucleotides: TGTGCCAGCAGTCCCGGGACAGGGGGTTCACCCCTCCACTTT.

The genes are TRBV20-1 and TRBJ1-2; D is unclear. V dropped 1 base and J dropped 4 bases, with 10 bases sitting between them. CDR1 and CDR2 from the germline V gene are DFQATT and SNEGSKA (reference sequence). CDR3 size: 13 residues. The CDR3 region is CSARVEGFYGYTF. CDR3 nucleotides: TGCAGTGCTAGAGTCGAGGGTTTCTATGGCTACACCTTC.

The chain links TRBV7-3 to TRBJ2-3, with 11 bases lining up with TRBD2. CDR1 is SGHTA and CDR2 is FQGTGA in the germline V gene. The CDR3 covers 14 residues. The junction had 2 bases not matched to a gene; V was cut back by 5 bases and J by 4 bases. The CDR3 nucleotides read TGTGCCAGCAGCATTAGCGGGGGGGCAGATACGCAGTATTTT. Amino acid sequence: CASSISGGADTQYF.